This TCR beta chain was obtained from a study of blood T cell repertoires in COVID-19. Overall study: From the United States, Italy and Spain came samples of acute and convalescent COVID-19. Sample material is recorded as cDNA or gDNA derived from T cells, B-cell-depleted T cells, or PBMCs.

Per the original methods: Reference gene primers were amplified, and this amplification served to estimate nucleated cell counts. Method: immunoSEQ multiplex PCR; TCRdb's copy keeps in-frame clones and lacks some. That table supplies the V and J calls and clone size; D and trimming were determined from the DNA. The sample has around 140,000 clones; roughly 73% are singletons. The germline V gene has CDR1 MNHNY and CDR2 SVGAGI (reference sequence). This CDR3 has 16 residues. Trimming at V came to 5 bases and at J to 1 base, leaving 6 bases not matched to a gene. This clone was seen a single time. The source is a woman in her fifties or sixties with active or convalescent COVID-19. This chain links TRBV6-6 with TRBJ1-1; 11 bases are a match to TRBD1. Source material: peripheral blood. The CDR3 nucleotides are TGTGCCAGCAGTCGAGGACAGGGGGCGCGGAACACTGAAGCTTTCTTT. It yields the protein CASSRGQGARNTEAFF.